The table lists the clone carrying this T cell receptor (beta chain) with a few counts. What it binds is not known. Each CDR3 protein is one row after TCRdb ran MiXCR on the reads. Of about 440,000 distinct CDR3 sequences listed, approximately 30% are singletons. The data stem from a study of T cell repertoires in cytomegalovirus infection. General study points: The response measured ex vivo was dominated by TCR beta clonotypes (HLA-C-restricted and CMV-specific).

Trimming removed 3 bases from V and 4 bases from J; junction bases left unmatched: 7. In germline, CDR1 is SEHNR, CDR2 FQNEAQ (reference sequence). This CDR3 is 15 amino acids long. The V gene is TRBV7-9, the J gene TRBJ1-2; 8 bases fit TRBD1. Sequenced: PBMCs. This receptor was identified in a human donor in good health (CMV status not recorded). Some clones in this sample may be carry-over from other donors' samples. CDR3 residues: CASSLLGQDSYGYTF. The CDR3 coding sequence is TGTGCCAGCAGCTTGTTGGGACAGGACAGCTATGGCTACACCTTC.